This T cell receptor beta chain was sequenced during a study of T cells in Graves' hyperthyroidism and ophthalmopathy. Stable Graves' hyperthyroidism meant no ophthalmopathy progression within 18 months. Researchers barred patients who had uncontrolled infection, other autoimmune disease, pregnancy or lactation. Study-level findings and limits: In blood, most of the thyroid clonotypes expanded above 0.001 were also present. The model anticipated ophthalmopathy a median about six months pre-onset.

Amplification of TCR beta CDR3 regions used RNA as the template. Carried out on the TCR CDR3, a first-round RT-PCR used the HTBI primer set. TCRdb independently ran MiXCR on the multiplex PCR reads; one entry per CDR3 protein. The table lists hundreds of thousands of distinct CDR3 sequences, more than 45% of them singletons, with roughly 8.2% in the top ten. V gave up 3 bases and J gave up 4 bases, with 9 bases separating them. The CDR3 has 14 amino acids. The germline gives CDR1 SGHTA, CDR2 FQGNSA. With respect to this clonotype: Its antigen is still unknown.

The chain carries TRBV7-2 and TRBJ2-2; D is unclear. The origin of this receptor is a woman aged 18-29 years with Graves' hyperthyroidism. The sequencing input was peripheral blood or thyroid tissue (not recorded which). The DNA for the CDR3 is TGTGCCAGCAGCTTTGAGCAGATCACCGGGGAGCTGTTTTTT. Protein: CASSFEQITGELFF.